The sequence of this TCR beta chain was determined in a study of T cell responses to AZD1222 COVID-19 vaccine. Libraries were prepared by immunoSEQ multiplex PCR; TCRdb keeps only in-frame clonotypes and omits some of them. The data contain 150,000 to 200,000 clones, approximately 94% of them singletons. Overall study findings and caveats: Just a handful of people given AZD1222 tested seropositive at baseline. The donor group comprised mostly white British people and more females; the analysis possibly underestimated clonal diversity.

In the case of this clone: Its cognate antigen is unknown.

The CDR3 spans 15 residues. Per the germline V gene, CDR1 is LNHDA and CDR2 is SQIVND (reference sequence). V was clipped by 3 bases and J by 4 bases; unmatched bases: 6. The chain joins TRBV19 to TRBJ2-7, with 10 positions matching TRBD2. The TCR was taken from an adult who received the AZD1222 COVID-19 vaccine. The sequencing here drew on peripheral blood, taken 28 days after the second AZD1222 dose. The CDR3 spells CASSIGLAGVYEQYF. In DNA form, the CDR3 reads TGTGCCAGTAGTATTGGGCTAGCGGGGGTTTACGAGCAGTACTTC.